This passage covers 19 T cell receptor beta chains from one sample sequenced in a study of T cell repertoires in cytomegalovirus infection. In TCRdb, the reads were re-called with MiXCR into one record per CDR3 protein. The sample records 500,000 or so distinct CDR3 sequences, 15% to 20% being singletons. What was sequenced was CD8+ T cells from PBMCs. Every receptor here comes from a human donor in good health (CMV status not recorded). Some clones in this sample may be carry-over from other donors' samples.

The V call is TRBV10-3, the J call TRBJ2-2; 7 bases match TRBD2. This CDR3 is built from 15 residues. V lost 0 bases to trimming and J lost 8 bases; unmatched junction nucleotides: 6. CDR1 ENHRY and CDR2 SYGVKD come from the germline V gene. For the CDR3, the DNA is TGTGCCATCAGTGAGTCGAGGTCTAGCGGAGGGGAGCTGTTTTTT. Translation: CAISESRSSGGELFF.

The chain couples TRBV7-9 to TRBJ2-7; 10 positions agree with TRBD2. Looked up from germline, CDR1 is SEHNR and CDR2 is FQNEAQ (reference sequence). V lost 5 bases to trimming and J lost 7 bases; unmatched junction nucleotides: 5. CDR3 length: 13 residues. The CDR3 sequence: CASSALAGAEQYF. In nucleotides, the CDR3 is TGTGCCAGCAGCGCCCTAGCGGGAGCTGAGCAGTACTTC.

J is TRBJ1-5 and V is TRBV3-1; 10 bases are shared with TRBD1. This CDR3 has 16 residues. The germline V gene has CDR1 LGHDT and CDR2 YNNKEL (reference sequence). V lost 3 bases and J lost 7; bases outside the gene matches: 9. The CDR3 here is CASSQFPGQGTQPQHF. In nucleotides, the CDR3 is TGTGCCAGCAGCCAGTTCCCGGGACAGGGGACCCAGCCCCAGCATTTT. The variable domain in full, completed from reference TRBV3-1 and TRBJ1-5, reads DTAVSQTPKYLVTQMGNDKSIKCEQNLGHDTMYWYKQDSKKFLKIMFSYNNKELIINETVPNRFSPKSPDKAHLNLHINSLELGDSAVYFCASSQFPGQGTQPQHFGDGTRLSIL.

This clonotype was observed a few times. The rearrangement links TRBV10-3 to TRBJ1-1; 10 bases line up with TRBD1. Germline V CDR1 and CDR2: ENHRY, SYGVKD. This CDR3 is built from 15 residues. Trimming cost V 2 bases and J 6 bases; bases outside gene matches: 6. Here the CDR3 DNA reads TGTGCCATCAGTGAGACAGAGACAGGGGGCCCTGAAGCTTTCTTT. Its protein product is CAISETETGGPEAFF.

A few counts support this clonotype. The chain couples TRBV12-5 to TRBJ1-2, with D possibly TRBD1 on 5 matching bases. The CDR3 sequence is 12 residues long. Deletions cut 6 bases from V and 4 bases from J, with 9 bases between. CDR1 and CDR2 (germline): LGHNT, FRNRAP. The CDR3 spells CASGDTGYGYTF. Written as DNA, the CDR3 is TGTGCTAGTGGCGACACAGGCTATGGCTACACCTTC.

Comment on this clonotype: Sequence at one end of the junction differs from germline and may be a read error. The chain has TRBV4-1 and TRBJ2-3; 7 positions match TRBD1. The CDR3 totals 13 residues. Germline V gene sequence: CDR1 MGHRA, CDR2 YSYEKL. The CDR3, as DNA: TGCGTCAGCAGACGACAGGGCGGAGATACGCAGTATTTT. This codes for CVSRRQGGDTQYF.

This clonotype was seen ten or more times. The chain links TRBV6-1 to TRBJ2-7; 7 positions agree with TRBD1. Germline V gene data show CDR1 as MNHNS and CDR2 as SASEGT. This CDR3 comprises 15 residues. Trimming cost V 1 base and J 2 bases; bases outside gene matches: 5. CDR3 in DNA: TGTGCCAGCAGTGAAGAGACAGGGCTACCCTACGAGCAGTACTTC. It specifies CASSEETGLPYEQYF.

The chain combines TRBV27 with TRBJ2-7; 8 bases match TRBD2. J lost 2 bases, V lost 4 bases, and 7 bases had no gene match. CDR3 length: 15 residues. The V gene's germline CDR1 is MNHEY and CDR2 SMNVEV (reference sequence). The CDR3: CASSWGSSGTYEQYF. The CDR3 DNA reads TGTGCCAGCAGTTGGGGAAGTAGCGGGACCTACGAGCAGTACTTC.

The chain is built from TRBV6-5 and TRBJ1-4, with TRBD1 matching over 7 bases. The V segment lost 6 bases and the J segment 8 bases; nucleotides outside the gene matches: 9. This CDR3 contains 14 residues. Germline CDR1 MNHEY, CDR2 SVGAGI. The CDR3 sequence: CASSPQGRREKLFF. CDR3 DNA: TGTGCCAGCAGCCCACAGGGGCGAAGGGAAAAACTGTTTTTT.

CDR3 bases: TGTGCCACCAGTGACGCGGGCGGAACCCAGTACTTC. This translates into CATSDAGGTQYF. The gene calls are TRBV24-1 and TRBJ2-5; D is perhaps TRBD2 (5 bases). The CDR3 has 12 residues. The V end lost 4 bases, the J end lost 8 bases, and 10 bases lay between the germline ends. CDR1 and CDR2 (germline): KGHDR, SFDVKD.

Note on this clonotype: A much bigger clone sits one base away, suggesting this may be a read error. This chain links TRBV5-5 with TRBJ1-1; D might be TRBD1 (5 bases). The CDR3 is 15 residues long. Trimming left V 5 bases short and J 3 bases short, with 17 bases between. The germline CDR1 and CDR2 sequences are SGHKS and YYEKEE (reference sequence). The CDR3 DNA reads TGTGCCAGCAGACCGGCCGGGACGGTCGACACTGAAGCTTTCTTT. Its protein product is CASRPAGTVDTEAFF.

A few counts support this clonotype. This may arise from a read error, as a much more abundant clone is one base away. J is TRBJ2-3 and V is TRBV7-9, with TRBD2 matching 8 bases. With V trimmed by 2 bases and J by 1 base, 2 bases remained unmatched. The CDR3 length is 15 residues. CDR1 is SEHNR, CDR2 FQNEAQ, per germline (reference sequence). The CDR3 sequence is CASSLMRGGTDTQYF. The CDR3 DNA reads TGTGCCAGCAGCTTAATGCGGGGGGGCACAGATACGCAGTATTTT.

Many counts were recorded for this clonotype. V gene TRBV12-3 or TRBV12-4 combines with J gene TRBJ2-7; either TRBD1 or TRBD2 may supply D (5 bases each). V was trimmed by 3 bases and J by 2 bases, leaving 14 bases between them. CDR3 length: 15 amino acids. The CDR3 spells CASSFSPEGTYEQYF. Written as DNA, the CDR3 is TGTGCCAGCAGTTTTTCGCCCGAGGGGACCTACGAGCAGTACTTC.

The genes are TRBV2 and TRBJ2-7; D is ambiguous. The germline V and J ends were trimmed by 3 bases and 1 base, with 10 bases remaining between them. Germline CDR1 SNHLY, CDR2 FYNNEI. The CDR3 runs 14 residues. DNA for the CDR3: TGTGCCAGCAGTGACGGAGCCGGTTCCTACGAGCAGTACTTC. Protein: CASSDGAGSYEQYF.

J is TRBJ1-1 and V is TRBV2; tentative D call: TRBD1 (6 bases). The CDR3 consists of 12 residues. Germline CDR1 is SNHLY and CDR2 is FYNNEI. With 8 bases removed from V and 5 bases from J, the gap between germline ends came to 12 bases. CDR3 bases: TGTGCCAGCGAGGGGGAAGGGACTGAAGCTTTCTTT. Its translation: CASEGEGTEAFF.

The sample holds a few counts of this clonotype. CDR3 residues: CASSVSGGTGELFF. DNA of the CDR3: TGTGCCAGCAGCGTCTCAGGGGGAACCGGGGAGCTGTTTTTT. This chain uses TRBV9 with TRBJ2-2; 7 nucleotides line up with TRBD1. Germline V gene sequence: CDR1 SGDLS, CDR2 YYNGEE. The ends lost 2 bases at V and 5 bases at J; junction bases unmatched: 3. The CDR3 has 14 residues.

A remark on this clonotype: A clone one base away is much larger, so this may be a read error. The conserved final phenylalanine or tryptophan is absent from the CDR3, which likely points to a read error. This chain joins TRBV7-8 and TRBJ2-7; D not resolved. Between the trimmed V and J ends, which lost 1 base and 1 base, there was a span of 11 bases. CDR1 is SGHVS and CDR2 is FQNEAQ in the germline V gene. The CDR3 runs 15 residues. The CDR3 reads CASSLEARPSYEQYL. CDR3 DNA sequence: TGTGCCAGCAGCTTAGAAGCCCGACCGTCCTACGAGCAGTACTTA.

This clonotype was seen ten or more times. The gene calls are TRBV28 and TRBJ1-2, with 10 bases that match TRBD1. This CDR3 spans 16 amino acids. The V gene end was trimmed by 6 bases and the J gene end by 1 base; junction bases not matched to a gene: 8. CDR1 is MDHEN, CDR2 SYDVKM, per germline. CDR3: CASRPPDRGHNYGYTF. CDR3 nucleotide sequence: TGTGCCAGCAGACCGCCCGACAGGGGGCATAACTATGGCTACACCTTC.

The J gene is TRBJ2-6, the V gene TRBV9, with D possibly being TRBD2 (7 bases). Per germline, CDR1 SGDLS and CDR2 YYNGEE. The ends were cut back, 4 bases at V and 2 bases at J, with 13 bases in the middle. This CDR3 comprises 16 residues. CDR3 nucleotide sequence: TGTGCCAGCAGCCTTCAGGGGAGGGCTGGGGCCAACGTCCTGACTTTC. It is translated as CASSLQGRAGANVLTF. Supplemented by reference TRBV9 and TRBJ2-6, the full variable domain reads DSGVTQTPKHLITATGQRVTLRCSPRSGDLSVYWYQQSLDQGLQFLIQYYNGEERAKGNILERFSAQQFPDLHSELNLSSLELGDSALYFCASSLQGRAGANVLTFGAGSRLTVL.